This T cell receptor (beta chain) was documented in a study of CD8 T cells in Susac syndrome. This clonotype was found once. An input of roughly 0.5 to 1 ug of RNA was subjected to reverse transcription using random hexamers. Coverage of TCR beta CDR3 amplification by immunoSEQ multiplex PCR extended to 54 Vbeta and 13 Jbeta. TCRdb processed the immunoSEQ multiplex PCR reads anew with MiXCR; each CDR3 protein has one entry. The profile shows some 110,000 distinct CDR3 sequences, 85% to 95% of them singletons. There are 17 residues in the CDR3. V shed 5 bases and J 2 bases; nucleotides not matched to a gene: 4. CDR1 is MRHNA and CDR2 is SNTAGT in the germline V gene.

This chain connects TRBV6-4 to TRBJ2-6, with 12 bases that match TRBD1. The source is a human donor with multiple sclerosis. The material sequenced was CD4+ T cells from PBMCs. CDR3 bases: TGTGCCAGCAGTCCCGGGACAGGGGGCGCTGGGGCCAACGTCCTGACTTTC. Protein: CASSPGTGGAGANVLTF.